The TCR beta chain under discussion was sequenced for a study of T cells in Graves' hyperthyroidism and ophthalmopathy. The diagnostic basis comprised clinical symptoms, serum thyroxine and TRAb, thyroid ultrasound and orbital computed tomography. Germline loops: CDR1 SNHLY, CDR2 FYNNEI. The CDR3 length is 13 residues. V was trimmed by 11 bases and J by 7 bases, leaving 15 bases between them. Amplification yielded TCR beta CDR3 regions, with RNA transcripts as the source. HTBI primers were employed in a first-round RT-PCR of the TCR CDR3. From the multiplex PCR reads, TCRdb called clonotypes with MiXCR, one entry per CDR3 protein. The repertoire holds approximately 700,000 distinct CDR3 sequences, with just under 45% as singletons. For this clonotype: Its specificity is not known. A much larger clone lies a single base off, so this may be a read error.

General study points: In simple terms, a model built on 13 V-J features told ophthalmopathy apart from stable hyperthyroidism. Among thyroid clonotypes expanded above 0.001, most also appeared in blood.

Specimen: peripheral blood or thyroid tissue (not recorded which). The clonotype comes from an adult man with Graves' disease, either hyperthyroidism or ophthalmopathy (not recorded which). The chain carries TRBV2 and TRBJ1-6; TRBD1 is a possible D gene (5 bases). The CDR3 DNA is TGTGCCGGTAATTCAGGGCCGAATTCACCCCTCCACTTT. It translates to CAGNSGPNSPLHF. Supplemented by reference TRBV2 and TRBJ1-6, the full variable domain reads EPEVTQTPSHQVTQMGQEVILRCVPISNHLYFYWYRQILGQKVEFLVSFYNNEISEKSEIFDDQFSVERPDGSNFTLKIRSTKLEDSAMYFCAGNSGPNSPLHFGNGTRLTVT.